A single sample gave rise to the 5 T cell receptor beta chains below, sequenced in a study of tumor and adjacent non-tumor tissue in lung cancer. TCRbeta libraries were built with three rounds of nested PCR, modified from ARM-PCR. TCRdb re-called the multiplex PCR reads through MiXCR, storing one row per CDR3 protein. The table lists 100,000 to 150,000 distinct CDR3 sequences, 60% to 70% of them singletons. No cell sorting was done before RNA was extracted from the tissue. Sequencing used lung tumor tissue. Receptors originate from a man younger than 45 with non-small cell lung cancer.

V is TRBV9 and J is TRBJ2-5; 11 bases match TRBD2. Trimming removed 4 bases from V and 2 bases from J; junction bases left unmatched: 7. CDR3 length: 16 amino acids. Germline assignment: CDR1 SGDLS and CDR2 YYNGEE. The CDR3 sequence is CASSKKASGRQETQYF. The CDR3 DNA reads as TGTGCCAGCAGCAAGAAGGCTAGCGGGAGGCAAGAGACCCAGTACTTC.

For this clonotype: The junction and the germline gene differ at one end; a read error may be behind it. The chain carries TRBV20-1 and TRBJ2-1; TRBD2 aligns across 7 bases. The CDR3 contains 12 residues. The germline V gene has CDR1 DFQATT and CDR2 SNEGSKA (reference sequence). Written as DNA, the CDR3 is TGCAATGCTAGAGGGCGGGAGCACGAGCAGTTCTTC. Residues: CNARGREHEQFF.

A note on this clonotype: It may be a read error: a sequence one base away is much more abundant. The rearrangement links TRBV4-1 to TRBJ1-6; D might be TRBD1 (5 bases). The germline V gene has CDR1 MGHRA and CDR2 YSYEKL. This CDR3 has 15 residues. The CDR3 sequence is CASNQGWGDNSPLHF. The CDR3 DNA is TGCGCCAGCAACCAAGGGTGGGGGGACAATTCACCCCTCCACTTT.

The rearrangement links TRBV29-1 to TRBJ2-2; D may correspond to TRBD1 or TRBD2 (5 bases each). V was cut by 7 bases and J by 0 bases, with 15 bases left in between. The CDR3 covers 15 residues. Germline CDR1 reads SQVTM; CDR2 reads ANQGSEA. The CDR3 DNA is TGCAGCGGAGGATCTGGGGGTACGAACACCGGGGAGCTGTTTTTT. It codes for CSGGSGGTNTGELFF.

A word on this clonotype: The junction and the germline gene differ at one end; a read error may be behind it. The chain carries TRBV24-1 and TRBJ2-5, with D possibly being TRBD1 (6 bases). CDR3 size: 14 residues. Germline-derived CDR1 and CDR2 are KGHDR and SFDVKD. The chain's CDR3 is CATSYNRVIGTHYF. In DNA form, the CDR3 reads TGTGCCACCAGTTATAACAGGGTTATCGGGACCCACTACTTC.